Here is one T cell receptor beta chain with its context. Its specificity is unknown. These data originate in a study of PD-1 blockade in classical Hodgkin lymphoma. The wider study: Patients in the cohort were put on intravenous nivolumab, 3 mg/kg every 2 weeks.

TCRdb keeps only in-frame clones here, not all; method: immunoSEQ multiplex PCR. The sample lists some 25,000 clones; 80% to 90% were seen once. Per the germline V gene, CDR1 is LNHDA and CDR2 is SQIVND (reference sequence). CDR3 length: 18 residues. Trimming removed 7 bases from V and 1 base from J; junction bases left unmatched: 18. Every patient had relapsed following autologous stem cell transplantation, and cohorts differed in brentuximab vedotin exposure. From thawed PBMCs, magnetic negative selection was used to isolate the CD8+ T cells. Findings of the study overall: At baseline, newly diagnosed patients reportedly showed less TCR diversity than healthy donors. What drove the repertoire differences, possibly disease activity or prior therapy, has not been defined. Among the patients, those starting nivolumab under 1 year after ASCT were excluded.

This chain links TRBV19 with TRBJ1-1, with 7 positions matching TRBD1. The specimen was CD8+ T cells from blood, collected at baseline. This receptor was obtained from a human donor with classical Hodgkin lymphoma. For the CDR3, the DNA is TGTGCCAGTATTCCCGCCGGGAAGCCGGGACAGCCGAACACTGAAGCTTTCTTT. It is translated as CASIPAGKPGQPNTEAFF. Full variable domain (remainder filled in from reference TRBV19 and TRBJ1-1): DGGITQSPKYLFRKEGQNVTLSCEQNLNHDAMYWYRQDPGQGLRLIYYSQIVNDFQKGDIAEGYSVSREKKESFPLTVTSAQKNPTAFYLCASIPAGKPGQPNTEAFFGQGTRLTVV.